This T cell receptor beta chain is from a study of blood T cell repertoires in COVID-19. The overall study: Whether acute or convalescent, the COVID-19 samples came from the United States, Italy and Spain.

Deletions cut 7 bases from V and 3 bases from J, with 16 bases between. The CDR3 runs 14 residues. CDR1 and CDR2 from the germline V gene are MNHEY and SVGAGI. Some clones are missing from TCRdb's copy, which holds only in-frame ones; the method was immunoSEQ multiplex PCR. The top ten clones hold roughly 10% of a sample with approximately 170,000 clones, under 90% of them seen once. Sequencing input: peripheral blood. J is TRBJ2-7 and V is TRBV6-5; possible D gene TRBD2, 5 bases. The clonotype comes from a woman of 80 years or more with active or convalescent COVID-19. This chain's CDR3 is CASMVTGILYEQYF. In DNA form, the CDR3 reads TGTGCCAGCATGGTGACGGGAATCCTCTACGAGCAGTACTTC.